This T cell receptor beta chain was retrieved from a study of T cell changes during pregnancy in multiple sclerosis. Repertoires were generated with immunoSEQ multiplex PCR, while TCRdb's copy carries only in-frame clones and drops some. The data show 80,000 to 100,000 clones, over 80% seen once. This CDR3 region has 14 residues. From germline, CDR1 is SGDLS and CDR2 YYNGEE. V lost 0 bases, J lost 1 base, and 7 bases lay in between. The genes are TRBV9 and TRBJ1-1, with D perhaps matching TRBD1 (6 bases). Sequenced material: peripheral blood, taken in the first trimester of pregnancy. This TCR was sampled from a female donor with multiple sclerosis, enrolled in a pregnancy study. The CDR3 sequence is CASSVGGQNTEAFF. The DNA for the CDR3 is TGTGCCAGCAGCGTAGGGGGGCAGAACACTGAAGCTTTCTTT.